One sample yielded the 8 T cell receptor beta chains listed below, sequenced in a study of blood T cell repertoires in COVID-19. The protocol was immunoSEQ multiplex PCR, while the TCRdb copy is restricted to in-frame clones and leaves out a portion. The sample records 140,000 to 150,000 clones, approximately 81% being singletons. The sample taken for sequencing was peripheral blood. The receptor source for this set is a human donor with acute or convalescent COVID-19. The donor label of this sample is uncertain.

V gene TRBV7-9 combines with J gene TRBJ2-5; 11 nucleotides line up with TRBD2. Unmatched junction bases numbered 8, after V lost 6 bases and J lost 2 bases. The CDR3 is made up of 16 amino acids. Germline V gives CDR1 SEHNR, CDR2 FQNEAQ (reference sequence). CDR3 region: CASRRTSGGGQETQYF. CDR3 nucleotide sequence: TGTGCCAGCAGAAGAACTAGCGGGGGCGGACAAGAGACCCAGTACTTC.

This clone was counted a single time. The J gene is TRBJ1-4, the V gene TRBV7-2, with 7 positions matching TRBD1. Trimming at V came to 8 bases and at J to 1 base, leaving 10 bases not matched to a gene. CDR1 SGHTA and CDR2 FQGNSA come from the germline V gene. This CDR3 comprises 16 residues. The chain's CDR3 is CASGRGQLITNEKLFF. As DNA, the CDR3 is TGTGCCAGCGGACGGGGACAGCTCATAACTAATGAAAAACTGTTTTTT.

This clone has only one observation. CDR3: CASNTRQAYGYTF. CDR3 coding DNA: TGTGCCAGCAATACGAGACAGGCCTATGGCTACACCTTC. The chain combines TRBV28 with TRBJ1-2; TRBD1 might be the D (6 bases). CDR1 MDHEN and CDR2 SYDVKM come from the germline V gene. This CDR3 spans 13 amino acids. Trimming stripped 7 bases from V and 4 bases from J, with 13 bases between.

V is TRBV11-1 and J is TRBJ1-6; 7 bases map to TRBD1. The CDR3 consists of 15 residues. Per the germline V gene, CDR1 is SGHAT and CDR2 is FQDESV (reference sequence). The V gene end was trimmed by 0 bases and the J gene end by 7 bases; junction bases not matched to a gene: 3. For the CDR3, the DNA is TGTGCCAGCAGCTTAGCGGGGACAGAAAATTCACCCCTCCACTTT. Protein product: CASSLAGTENSPLHF.

The chain carries TRBV27 and TRBJ2-2, with D tentatively TRBD1 (6 bases). Per the germline V gene, CDR1 is MNHEY and CDR2 is SMNVEV (reference sequence). The CDR3 consists of 13 residues. V was shortened by 3 bases and J by 6 bases, with 8 bases between the two germline ends. CDR3 DNA sequence: TGTGCCAGCAGTTTTAGGGGGTCCGGGGAGCTGTTTTTT. It yields the protein CASSFRGSGELFF.

The chain is built from TRBV2 and TRBJ2-3; 10 bases map to TRBD2. Per the germline V gene, CDR1 is SNHLY and CDR2 is FYNNEI. This CDR3 has 16 amino acids. The V segment lost 0 bases and the J segment 1 base; nucleotides outside the gene matches: 1. The CDR3 bases are TGTGCCAGCAGTGAAGCCGGGACTAGCGGCACAGATACGCAGTATTTT. It specifies CASSEAGTSGTDTQYF. The full variable domain, with the rest looked up from reference TRBV2 and TRBJ2-3, is EPEVTQTPSHQVTQMGQEVILRCVPISNHLYFYWYRQILGQKVEFLVSFYNNEISEKSEIFDDQFSVERPDGSNFTLKIRSTKLEDSAMYFCASSEAGTSGTDTQYFGPGTRLTVL.

The gene calls are TRBV6-2 or TRBV6-3 and TRBJ2-4; TRBD2 matches at 9 bases. The V and J ends lost 4 bases and 0 bases, in that order; junction bases with no gene match: 7. This CDR3 is built from 17 residues. Germline V lookup: CDR1 MNHEY, CDR2 SVGEGT. CDR3 sequence (DNA): TGTGCCAGCAGTTTTGTACCGACTAGCGGAGCCAAAAACATTCAGTACTTC. Its protein is CASSFVPTSGAKNIQYF.

The chain links TRBV6-5 to TRBJ2-1, with 8 bases aligning to TRBD2. Losses at the gene ends were 6 bases for V and 2 bases for J; bases not matched to a gene: 3. The germline V gene has CDR1 MNHEY and CDR2 SVGAGI. The CDR3 spans 14 residues. The CDR3 bases are TGTGCCAGCAGGGGACTAGGGGCCTACAATGAGCAGTTCTTC. This sequence encodes CASRGLGAYNEQFF.